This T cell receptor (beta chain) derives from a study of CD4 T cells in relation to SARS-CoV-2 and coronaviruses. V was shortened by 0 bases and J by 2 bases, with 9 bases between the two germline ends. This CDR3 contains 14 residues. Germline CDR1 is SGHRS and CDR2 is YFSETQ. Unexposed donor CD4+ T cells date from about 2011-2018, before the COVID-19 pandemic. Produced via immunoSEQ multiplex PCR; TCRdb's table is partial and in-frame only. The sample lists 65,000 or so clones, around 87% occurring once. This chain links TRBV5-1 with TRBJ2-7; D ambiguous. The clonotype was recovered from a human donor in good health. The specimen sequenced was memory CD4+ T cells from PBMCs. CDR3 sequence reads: CASSLEGHPYEQYF. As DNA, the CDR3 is TGCGCCAGCAGCTTGGAAGGGCACCCCTACGAGCAGTACTTC.